Following are 25 T cell receptor beta chains from one sample sequenced in a study of PD-L1 blockade in urothelial cancer. Repertoires were generated with immunoSEQ multiplex PCR, while TCRdb's copy carries only in-frame clones and drops some. The sample has about 53,000 clones; approximately 90% are singletons. The time point was: pretreatment peripheral blood. Sequencing used PBMCs, obtained around atezolizumab (anti-PD-L1) treatment. These receptors originate from a woman aged 60-75 years with urothelial cancer.

The chain carries TRBV5-4 and TRBJ2-7; 7 bases agree with TRBD2. Germline trimming cut 0 bases from V and 6 bases from J; bases unmatched to any gene: 6. Germline values: CDR1 SGHNT, CDR2 YYREEE (reference sequence). The CDR3 totals 14 residues. For the CDR3, the DNA is TGTGCCAGCAGCTTGGCGGGGTCGGGAGGCGAGCAGTACTTC. Amino acid sequence: CASSLAGSGGEQYF. The whole variable domain, remainder taken from reference TRBV5-4 and TRBJ2-7, is ETGVTQSPTHLIKTRGQQVTLRCSSQSGHNTVSWYQQALGQGPQFIFQYYREEENGRGNFPPRFSGLQFPNYSSELNVNALELDDSALYLCASSLAGSGGEQYFGPGTRLTVT.

The chain couples TRBV11-2 to TRBJ2-7; 15 bases agree with TRBD2. This CDR3 has 16 residues. V lost 3 bases and J lost 3; bases outside the gene matches: 3. Germline-derived CDR1 and CDR2 are SGHAT and FQNNGV. Here the CDR3 DNA reads TGTGCCAGCAGCTTGGGACTAGCGGGAGGTGTCTACGAGCAGTACTTC. Translated, it gives CASSLGLAGGVYEQYF.

The rearrangement joins TRBV7-3 to TRBJ2-4, with 7 bases aligning to TRBD2. The germline V gene has CDR1 SGHTA and CDR2 FQGTGA. The V gene end was trimmed by 0 bases and the J gene end by 0 bases; junction bases not matched to a gene: 2. This CDR3 spans 16 amino acids. The CDR3 DNA reads as TGTGCCAGCAGCTTAACGGCTAGCGGAGCCAAAAACATTCAGTACTTC. Translated: CASSLTASGAKNIQYF.

V and J are TRBV18 and TRBJ1-4, with a tentative D call TRBD1 (6 bases). CDR1 is KGHSH, CDR2 LQKENI, per germline. The CDR3 consists of 14 residues. V dropped 2 bases and J dropped 5 bases, with 9 bases sitting between them. CDR3 nucleotides: TGTGCCAGCTCACCAGGGCAGGGGAATGAAAAACTGTTTTTT. As protein: CASSPGQGNEKLFF.

The chain joins TRBV7-7 to TRBJ2-1; TRBD1 matches 8 bases. The junction had 12 bases not matched to a gene; V was cut back by 5 bases and J by 9 bases. Germline V gene data show CDR1 as SSHAT and CDR2 as FNYEAQ (reference sequence). The CDR3 consists of 15 residues. CDR3 amino acids: CASSQNKLQGGEQFF. The CDR3 DNA reads as TGTGCCAGCAGCCAAAACAAGCTACAGGGGGGTGAGCAGTTCTTC.

The chain joins TRBV4-1 to TRBJ2-5; the match to TRBD1 covers 9 bases. The CDR3 spans 16 residues. The J segment lost 5 bases and the V segment lost 0 bases, leaving 7 bases of the junction unmatched. The V gene's germline CDR1 is MGHRA and CDR2 YSYEKL. CDR3 nucleotides: TGCGCCAGCAGCCAAGATTGGGGACAGGGATATGAGACCCAGTACTTC. It codes for CASSQDWGQGYETQYF.

This chain joins TRBV6-6 and TRBJ2-1; D possibly corresponds to TRBD2 (6 bases). CDR3 length: 13 residues. CDR1 is MNHNY, CDR2 SVGAGI, per germline (reference sequence). V was trimmed by 5 bases and J by 8 bases, leaving 13 bases between them. This CDR3 is CASSPNGGYEQFF. For the CDR3, the DNA is TGTGCCAGCAGTCCCAATGGGGGGTATGAGCAGTTCTTC.

Relative to its sample, this clone is medium-sized. V and J are TRBV7-2 and TRBJ1-5, with a weak D call TRBD1 (5 bases). Germline CDR1 SGHTA, CDR2 FQGNSA. The CDR3 has 19 residues. V dropped 1 base and J dropped 2 bases, with 21 bases sitting between them. The CDR3 sequence: CASSLVGGLFLVGNQPQHF. DNA for the CDR3: TGTGCCAGCAGCTTAGTGGGGGGGTTATTCTTGGTCGGCAATCAGCCCCAGCATTTT.

CDR3 bases: TGTGCCAGCAGCGAGCCCTTCCGGGAGCAGTTCTTC. This sequence encodes CASSEPFREQFF. V and J are TRBV9 and TRBJ2-1; no reliable D call. This CDR3 region has 12 residues. V gave up 3 bases and J gave up 10 bases, with 11 bases separating them. The V gene's germline CDR1 is SGDLS and CDR2 YYNGEE.

The chain is built from TRBV5-6 and TRBJ2-1, with 10 bases lining up with TRBD1. V shed 4 bases and J 6 bases; nucleotides not matched to a gene: 7. The CDR3 sequence is 15 residues long. CDR1 and CDR2 (germline): SGHDT, YYEEEE. CDR3 in amino acids: CASSRGTGEANEQFF. The CDR3 bases are TGTGCCAGCAGCCGAGGGACAGGGGAAGCCAATGAGCAGTTCTTC.

The chain joins TRBV5-1 to TRBJ2-1; 12 bases match TRBD2. The CDR3 has 17 residues. Trimming at V came to 0 bases and at J to 5 bases, leaving 6 bases not matched to a gene. Germline V gene data show CDR1 as SGHRS and CDR2 as YFSETQ. The CDR3 sequence is CASSLVSGLAGNNEQFF. The CDR3 DNA sequence: TGCGCCAGCAGCTTGGTATCGGGACTAGCGGGTAACAATGAGCAGTTCTTC.

The V and J genes are TRBV7-8 and TRBJ2-7, with 15 bases aligning to TRBD2. Germline V gene sequence: CDR1 SGHVS, CDR2 FQNEAQ. Trimming cost V 1 base and J 5 bases; bases outside gene matches: 6. This CDR3 has 17 residues. The CDR3 nucleotides are TGTGCCAGCAGCTTAGGGCAGGGACTAGCGGGAGGTAACGAGCAGTACTTC. Protein: CASSLGQGLAGGNEQYF.

The rearrangement uses TRBV6-8 and TRBJ1-5, with 8 bases fitting TRBD1. V lost 2 bases to trimming and J lost 3 bases; unmatched junction nucleotides: 3. The CDR3 contains 15 residues. Germline V gene data show CDR1 as MNHGY and CDR2 as SAAAGT. Written as DNA, the CDR3 is TGTGCCAGCAGTTACCGACAGGGGTACAATCAGCCCCAGCATTTT. It encodes CASSYRQGYNQPQHF.

This chain links TRBV6-6 with TRBJ2-6; TRBD1 is a possible D gene (6 bases). This CDR3 comprises 16 residues. CDR1 is MNHNY, CDR2 SVGAGI, per germline (reference sequence). V was pared by 0 bases and J by 2 bases, with 8 bases between. The CDR3 region is CASSYSAGAGANVLTF. CDR3 DNA sequence: TGTGCCAGCAGTTACTCTGCAGGGGCTGGGGCCAACGTCCTGACTTTC.

The chain links TRBV15 to TRBJ1-2, with 11 bases aligning to TRBD1. Germline trimming cut 1 base from V and 8 bases from J; bases unmatched to any gene: 12. CDR3 length: 17 amino acids. Germline loops: CDR1 LNHNV, CDR2 YYDKDF (reference sequence). CDR3 in amino acids: CATSRVHLRTGGYGYTF. In nucleotides, the CDR3 is TGTGCCACCAGCAGAGTCCACCTGAGGACAGGGGGCTACGGCTACACCTTC.

This chain links TRBV19 with TRBJ2-5, with D maybe TRBD1 (5 bases). The V end lost 4 bases, the J end lost 5 bases, and 17 bases lay between the germline ends. This CDR3 region has 15 residues. Per the germline V gene, CDR1 is LNHDA and CDR2 is SQIVND (reference sequence). CDR3 amino acids: CASSNGAGIFETQYF. CDR3 bases: TGTGCCAGTAGTAATGGGGCAGGGATATTCGAGACCCAGTACTTC.

CDR3 sequence (DNA): TGTGCCAGCAGTGAAAATTCACCTGGCGAAAAACTGTTTTTT. The encoded protein is CASSENSPGEKLFF. The rearrangement uses TRBV2 and TRBJ1-4; D is ambiguous. CDR1 is SNHLY, CDR2 FYNNEI, per germline. This CDR3 has 14 residues. Trimming left V 2 bases short and J 8 bases short, with 12 bases between. The whole variable domain, remainder taken from reference TRBV2 and TRBJ1-4, is EPEVTQTPSHQVTQMGQEVILRCVPISNHLYFYWYRQILGQKVEFLVSFYNNEISEKSEIFDDQFSVERPDGSNFTLKIRSTKLEDSAMYFCASSENSPGEKLFFGSGTQLSVL.

The genes are TRBV18 and TRBJ1-2, with 9 bases lining up with TRBD1. The trim removed 6 bases at V and 7 bases at J, leaving 12 bases unmatched. Looked up from germline, CDR1 is KGHSH and CDR2 is LQKENI. This CDR3 spans 15 amino acids. The CDR3 here is CASSLKPRDRVGYTF. As DNA, the CDR3 is TGTGCCAGCTCGCTAAAACCCCGGGACAGGGTTGGCTACACCTTC.

The gene calls are TRBV29-1 and TRBJ2-7; D possibly corresponds to TRBD1 (5 bases). Germline CDR1 reads SQVTM; CDR2 reads ANQGSEA. CDR3 length: 11 residues. Trimming removed 8 bases from V and 6 bases from J, with 14 bases in between. The CDR3: CSLRAVGEQYF. The CDR3 region has the DNA TGCAGCCTCAGGGCGGTGGGCGAGCAGTACTTC.

This chain uses TRBV7-9 with TRBJ2-7; weak D call: TRBD1 (6 bases). Trimming stripped 6 bases from V and 1 base from J, with 10 bases between. CDR3 length: 13 residues. Germline CDR1 and CDR2: SEHNR and FQNEAQ (reference sequence). CDR3 nucleotide sequence: TGTGCCAGCAGTCGGGACAAGTCCTACGAGCAGTACTTC. Translating gives CASSRDKSYEQYF. Looking up the rest from reference TRBV7-9 and TRBJ2-7 gives the full variable domain: DTGVSQNPRHKITKRGQNVTFRCDPISEHNRLYWYRQTLGQGPEFLTYFQNEAQLEKSRLLSDRFSAERPKGSFSTLEIQRTEQGDSAMYLCASSRDKSYEQYFGPGTRLTVT.

The chain uses TRBV6-1 and TRBJ2-5; tentatively, D is TRBD1 (6 bases). The V gene lost 11 bases and the J gene lost 4 bases, with 14 bases spanning the gap. The CDR3 sequence is 12 residues long. Germline assignment: CDR1 MNHNS and CDR2 SASEGT. The DNA of the CDR3 is TGTGCCGGCCAGGGGCAACTAGAGACCCAGTACTTC. Its translation: CAGQGQLETQYF.

A word on this clone: The same CDR3 arises from other DNA sequences in this sample as well. The CDR3 region is CASSLGQMNTEAFF. CDR3 bases: TGCGCCAGCAGCTTGGGACAGATGAACACTGAAGCTTTCTTT. V is TRBV5-1 and J is TRBJ1-1; a possible D gene is TRBD1 (5 bases). This CDR3 is 14 amino acids long. Trimming took off 0 bases at V and 0 bases at J, with 6 bases between the two ends. CDR1 is SGHRS and CDR2 is YFSETQ in the germline V gene.

This chain joins TRBV27 and TRBJ2-3, with 7 bases that match TRBD2. From germline, CDR1 is MNHEY and CDR2 SMNVEV (reference sequence). V lost 10 bases, J lost 5 bases, and 3 bases stayed unmatched. The CDR3 has 11 residues. CDR3 DNA: TGTGCCATCATAGCGGGAGATACGCAGTATTTT. Amino acids: CAIIAGDTQYF.

The rearrangement joins TRBV9 to TRBJ2-5; the match to TRBD2 covers 7 bases. The CDR3 extends over 16 amino acids. V was pared by 5 bases and J by 5 bases, with 15 bases of the junction left unmatched. Germline V gives CDR1 SGDLS, CDR2 YYNGEE. CDR3 sequence: CASRKGREHGVETQYF. CDR3 nucleotide sequence: TGTGCCAGCAGGAAGGGGAGGGAACACGGGGTGGAGACCCAGTACTTC.

V and J are TRBV16 and TRBJ1-6; TRBD1 aligns across 7 bases. CDR1 is KGHSY and CDR2 is FQNENV in the germline V gene. With 4 bases clipped from V and 11 bases from J, the junction kept 8 bases outside the gene matches. The CDR3 totals 14 residues. The CDR3 region is CASSPGGGEAPLHF. In nucleotides, the CDR3 is TGTGCCAGCAGCCCCGGAGGGGGCGAGGCACCCCTCCACTTT.